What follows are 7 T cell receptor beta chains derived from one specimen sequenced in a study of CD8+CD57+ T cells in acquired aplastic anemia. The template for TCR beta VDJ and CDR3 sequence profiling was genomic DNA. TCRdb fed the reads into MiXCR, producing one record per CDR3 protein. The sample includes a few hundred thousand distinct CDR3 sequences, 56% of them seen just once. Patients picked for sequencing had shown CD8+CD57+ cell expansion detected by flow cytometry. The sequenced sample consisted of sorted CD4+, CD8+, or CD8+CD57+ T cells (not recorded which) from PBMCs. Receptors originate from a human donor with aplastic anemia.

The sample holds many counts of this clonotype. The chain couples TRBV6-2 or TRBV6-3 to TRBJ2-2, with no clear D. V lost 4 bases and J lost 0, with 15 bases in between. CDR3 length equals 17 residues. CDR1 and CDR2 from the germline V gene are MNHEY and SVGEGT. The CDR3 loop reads CASSSETRIANTGELFF. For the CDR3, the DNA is TGTGCCAGCAGTTCCGAAACGAGGATAGCGAACACCGGGGAGCTGTTTTTT.

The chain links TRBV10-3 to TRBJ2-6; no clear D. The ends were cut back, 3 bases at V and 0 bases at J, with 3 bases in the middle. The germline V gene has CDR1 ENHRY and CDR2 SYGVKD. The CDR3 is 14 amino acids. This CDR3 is CAISDGSGANVLTF. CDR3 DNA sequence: TGTGCCATCAGTGACGGCTCTGGGGCCAACGTCCTGACTTTC.

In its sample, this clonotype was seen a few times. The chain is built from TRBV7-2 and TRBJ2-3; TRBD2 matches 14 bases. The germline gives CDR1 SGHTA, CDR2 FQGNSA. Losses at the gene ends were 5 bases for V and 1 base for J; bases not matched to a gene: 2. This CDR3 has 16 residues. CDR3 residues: CASSKTSGRGTDTQYF. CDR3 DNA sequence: TGTGCCAGCAGCAAGACTAGCGGGAGGGGCACAGATACGCAGTATTTT.

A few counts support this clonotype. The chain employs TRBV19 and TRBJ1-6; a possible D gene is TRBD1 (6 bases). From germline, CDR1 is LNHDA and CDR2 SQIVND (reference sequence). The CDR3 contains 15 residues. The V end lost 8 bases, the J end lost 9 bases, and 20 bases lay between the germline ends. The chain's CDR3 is CASPNRGAEGSPLHF. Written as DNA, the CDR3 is TGTGCCAGTCCAAATCGGGGGGCTGAGGGTTCACCCCTCCACTTT.

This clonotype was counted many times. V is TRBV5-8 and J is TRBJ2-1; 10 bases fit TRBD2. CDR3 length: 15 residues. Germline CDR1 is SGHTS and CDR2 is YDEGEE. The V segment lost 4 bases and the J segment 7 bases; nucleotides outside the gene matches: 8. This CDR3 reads CASSTPGAGGNEQFF. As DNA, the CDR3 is TGTGCCAGCAGCACCCCGGGAGCGGGGGGGAATGAGCAGTTCTTC.

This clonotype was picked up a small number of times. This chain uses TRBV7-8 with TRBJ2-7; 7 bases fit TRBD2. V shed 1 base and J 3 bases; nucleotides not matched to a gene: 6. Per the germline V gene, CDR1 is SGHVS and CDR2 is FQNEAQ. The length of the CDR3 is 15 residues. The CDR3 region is CASSLEGGGGYEQYF. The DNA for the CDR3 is TGTGCCAGCAGCTTAGAAGGCGGGGGAGGCTACGAGCAGTACTTC.

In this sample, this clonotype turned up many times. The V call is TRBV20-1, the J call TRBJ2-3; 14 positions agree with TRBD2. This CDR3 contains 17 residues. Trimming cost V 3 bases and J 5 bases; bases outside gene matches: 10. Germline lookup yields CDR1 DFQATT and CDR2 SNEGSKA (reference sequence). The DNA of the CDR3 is TGCAGTGCTAGCCCCTCCGGGACTAGCGGGAGTCAAGATACGCAGTATTTT. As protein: CSASPSGTSGSQDTQYF.